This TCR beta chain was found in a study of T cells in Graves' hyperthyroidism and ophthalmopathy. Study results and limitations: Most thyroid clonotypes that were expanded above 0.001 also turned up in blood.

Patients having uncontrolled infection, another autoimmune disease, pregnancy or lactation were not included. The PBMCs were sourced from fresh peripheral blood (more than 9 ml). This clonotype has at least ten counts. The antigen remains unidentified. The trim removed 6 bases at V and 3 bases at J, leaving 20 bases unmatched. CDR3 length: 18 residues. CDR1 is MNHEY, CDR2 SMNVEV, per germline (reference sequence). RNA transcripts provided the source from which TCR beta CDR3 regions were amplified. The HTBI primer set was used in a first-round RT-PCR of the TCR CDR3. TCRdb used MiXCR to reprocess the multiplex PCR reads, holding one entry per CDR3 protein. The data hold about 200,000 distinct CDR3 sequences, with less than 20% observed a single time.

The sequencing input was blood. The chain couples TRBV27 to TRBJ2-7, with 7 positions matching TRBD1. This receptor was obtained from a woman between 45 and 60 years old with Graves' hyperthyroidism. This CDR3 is CASSFGQDGTGDIYEQYF. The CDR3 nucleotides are TGTGCCAGCAGCTTCGGACAGGATGGAACAGGGGATATCTACGAGCAGTACTTC.